The entry below gives a single TCR beta chain sequence along with its context. Its target is unknown. Clinical symptoms, serum thyroxine, TRAb, thyroid ultrasound and orbital computed tomography were relied on for diagnosis. PBMCs came from 10 ml of fresh peripheral blood. This sample was included in a study of Graves' ophthalmopathy and Graves' hyperthyroidism. For repertoire sequencing, the TCR beta CDR3 regions were amplified from RNA transcripts. Second-round multiplex PCR came after a first-round RT-PCR that employed HTBI primers. MiXCR, run by TCRdb on the multiplex PCR reads, gives a single entry per CDR3 protein. Of roughly 420,000 distinct CDR3 sequences listed, approximately 21% are singletons. The study, taken as a whole, reports: Ophthalmopathy progression cases were predicted by the model with 70.59% sensitivity and approximately 76% specificity.

V dropped 3 bases and J dropped 4 bases, with 8 bases sitting between them. The CDR3 spans 13 residues. Germline lookup yields CDR1 KGHDR and CDR2 SFDVKD. Sequenced material: peripheral blood. This sequence originates from a woman between 18 and 29 years old with stable Graves' hyperthyroidism. The chain is built from TRBV24-1 and TRBJ1-1; D is unresolved. CDR3: CATSDPSSTEAFF. The CDR3 bases are TGTGCCACCAGTGATCCTTCGTCCACTGAAGCTTTCTTT.